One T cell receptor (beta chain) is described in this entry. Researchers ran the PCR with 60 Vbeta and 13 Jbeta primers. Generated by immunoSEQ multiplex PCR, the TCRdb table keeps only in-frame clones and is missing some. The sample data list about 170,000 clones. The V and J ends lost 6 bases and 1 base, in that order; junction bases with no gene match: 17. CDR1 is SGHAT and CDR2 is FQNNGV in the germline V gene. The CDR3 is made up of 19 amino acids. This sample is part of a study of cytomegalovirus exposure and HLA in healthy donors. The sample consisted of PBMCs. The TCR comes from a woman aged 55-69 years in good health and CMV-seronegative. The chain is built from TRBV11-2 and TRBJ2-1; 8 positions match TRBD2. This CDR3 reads CASRGVAGPPPSSYNEQFF. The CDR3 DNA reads TGTGCCAGCAGGGGGGTAGCGGGACCCCCCCCGAGTTCCTACAATGAGCAGTTCTTC.